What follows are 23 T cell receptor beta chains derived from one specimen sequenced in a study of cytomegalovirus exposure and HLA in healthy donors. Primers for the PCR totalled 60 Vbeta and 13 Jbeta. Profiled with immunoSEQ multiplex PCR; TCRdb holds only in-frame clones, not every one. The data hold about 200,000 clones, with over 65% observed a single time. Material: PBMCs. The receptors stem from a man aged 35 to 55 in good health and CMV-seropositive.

The CDR3 is CASSSTSTDTQYF. For the CDR3, the DNA is TGTGCCAGCAGCTCGACTAGCACAGATACGCAGTATTTT. This rearrangement joins TRBV5-4 to TRBJ2-3; D unclear. The CDR3 contains 13 residues. Trimming removed 3 bases from V and 0 bases from J, with 5 bases in between. The V gene's germline CDR1 is SGHNT and CDR2 YYREEE (reference sequence).

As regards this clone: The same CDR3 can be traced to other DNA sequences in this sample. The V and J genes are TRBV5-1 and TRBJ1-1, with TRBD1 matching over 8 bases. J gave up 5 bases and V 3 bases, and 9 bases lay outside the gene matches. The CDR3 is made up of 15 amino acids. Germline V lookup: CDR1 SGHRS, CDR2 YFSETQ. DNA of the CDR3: TGCGCCAGCAGCTCCCAACAGGGGGATCTGACTGAAGCTTTCTTT. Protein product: CASSSQQGDLTEAFF.

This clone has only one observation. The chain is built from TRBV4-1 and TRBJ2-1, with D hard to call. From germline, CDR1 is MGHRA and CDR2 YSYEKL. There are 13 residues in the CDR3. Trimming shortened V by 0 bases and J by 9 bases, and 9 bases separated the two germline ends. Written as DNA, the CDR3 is TGCGCCAGCAGCCAAGATACTACCAGTGAGCAGTTCTTC. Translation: CASSQDTTSEQFF.

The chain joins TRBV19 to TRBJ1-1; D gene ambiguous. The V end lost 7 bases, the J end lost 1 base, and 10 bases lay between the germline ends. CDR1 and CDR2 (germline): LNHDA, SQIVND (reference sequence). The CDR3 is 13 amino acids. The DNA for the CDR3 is TGTGCCAGTAATACCTATTCGAACACTGAAGCTTTCTTT. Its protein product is CASNTYSNTEAFF.

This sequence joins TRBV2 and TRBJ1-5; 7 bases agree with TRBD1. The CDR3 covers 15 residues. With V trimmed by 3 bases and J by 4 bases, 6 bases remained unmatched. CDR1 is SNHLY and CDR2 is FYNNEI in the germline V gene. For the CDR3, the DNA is TGTGCCAGCAGTGATGGTGACAGGGTAAATCAGCCCCAGCATTTT. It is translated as CASSDGDRVNQPQHF.

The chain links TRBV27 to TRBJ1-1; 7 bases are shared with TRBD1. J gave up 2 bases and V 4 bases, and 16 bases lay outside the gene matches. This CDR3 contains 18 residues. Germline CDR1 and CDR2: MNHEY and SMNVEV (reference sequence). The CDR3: CASSSRFGGQSFNTEAFF. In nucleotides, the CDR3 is TGTGCCAGCAGTTCTCGCTTTGGGGGACAGTCCTTTAACACTGAAGCTTTCTTT.

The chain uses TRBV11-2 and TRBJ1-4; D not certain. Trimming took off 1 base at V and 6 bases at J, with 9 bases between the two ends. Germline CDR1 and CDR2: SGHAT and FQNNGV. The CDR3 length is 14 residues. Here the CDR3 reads CASSLAPTDEKLFF. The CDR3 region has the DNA TGTGCCAGCAGCTTAGCCCCCACAGATGAAAAACTGTTTTTT.

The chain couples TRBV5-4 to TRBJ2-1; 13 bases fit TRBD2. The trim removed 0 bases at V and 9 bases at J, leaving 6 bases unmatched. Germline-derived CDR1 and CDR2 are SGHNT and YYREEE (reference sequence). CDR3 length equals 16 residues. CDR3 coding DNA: TGTGCCAGCAGCTTGGATGGACTAGCGGGGGTTAGTGAGCAGTTCTTC. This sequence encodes CASSLDGLAGVSEQFF.

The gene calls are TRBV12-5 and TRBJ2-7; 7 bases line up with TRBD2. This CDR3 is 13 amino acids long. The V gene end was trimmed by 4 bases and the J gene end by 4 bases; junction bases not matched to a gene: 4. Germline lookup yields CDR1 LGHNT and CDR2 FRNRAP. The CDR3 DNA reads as TGTGCTAGTGGTTCCGGGACTAAGTACGAGCAGTACTTC. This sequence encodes CASGSGTKYEQYF.

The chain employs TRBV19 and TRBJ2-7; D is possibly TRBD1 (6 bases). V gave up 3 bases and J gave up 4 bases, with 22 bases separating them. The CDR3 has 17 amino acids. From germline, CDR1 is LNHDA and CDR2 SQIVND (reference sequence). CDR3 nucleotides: TGTGCCAGTAGTATGGCCCCCGGGGCAGGGGTTCCTTACGAGCAGTACTTC. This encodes CASSMAPGAGVPYEQYF.

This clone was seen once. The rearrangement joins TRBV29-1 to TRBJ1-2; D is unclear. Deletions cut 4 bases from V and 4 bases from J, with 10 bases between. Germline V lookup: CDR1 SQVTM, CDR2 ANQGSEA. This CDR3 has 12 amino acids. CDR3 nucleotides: TGCAGCGTTGGTTCGCCAGTCTATGGCTACACCTTC. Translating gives CSVGSPVYGYTF.

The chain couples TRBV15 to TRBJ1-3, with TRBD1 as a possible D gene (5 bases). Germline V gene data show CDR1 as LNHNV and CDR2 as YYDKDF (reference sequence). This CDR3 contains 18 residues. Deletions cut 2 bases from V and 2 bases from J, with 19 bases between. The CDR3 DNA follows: TGTGCCACCAGCAGACAGAGGGGAGTGGGGGGTGCTGGAAACACCATATATTTT. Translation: CATSRQRGVGGAGNTIYF.

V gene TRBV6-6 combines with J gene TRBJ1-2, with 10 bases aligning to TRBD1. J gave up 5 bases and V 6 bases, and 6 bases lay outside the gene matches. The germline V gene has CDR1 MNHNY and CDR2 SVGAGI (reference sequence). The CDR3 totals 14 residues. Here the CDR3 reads CASSRGQGDYGYTF. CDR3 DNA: TGTGCCAGCAGCCGCGGACAGGGGGATTATGGCTACACCTTC.

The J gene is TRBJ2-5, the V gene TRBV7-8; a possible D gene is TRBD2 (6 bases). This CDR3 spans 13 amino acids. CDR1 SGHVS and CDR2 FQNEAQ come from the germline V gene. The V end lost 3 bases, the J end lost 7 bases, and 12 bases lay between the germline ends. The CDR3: CASSFRLVGTQYF. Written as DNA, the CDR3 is TGTGCCAGCAGCTTCCGACTAGTCGGGACCCAGTACTTC.

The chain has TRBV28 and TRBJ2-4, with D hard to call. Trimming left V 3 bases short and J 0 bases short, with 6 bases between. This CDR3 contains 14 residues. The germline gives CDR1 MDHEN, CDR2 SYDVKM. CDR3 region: CASSFSLAKNIQYF. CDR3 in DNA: TGTGCCAGCAGTTTTTCCCTAGCCAAAAACATTCAGTACTTC. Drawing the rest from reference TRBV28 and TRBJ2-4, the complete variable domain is DVKVTQSSRYLVKRTGEKVFLECVQDMDHENMFWYRQDPGLGLRLIYFSYDVKMKEKGDIPEGYSVSREKKERFSLILESASTNQTSMYLCASSFSLAKNIQYFGAGTRLSVL.

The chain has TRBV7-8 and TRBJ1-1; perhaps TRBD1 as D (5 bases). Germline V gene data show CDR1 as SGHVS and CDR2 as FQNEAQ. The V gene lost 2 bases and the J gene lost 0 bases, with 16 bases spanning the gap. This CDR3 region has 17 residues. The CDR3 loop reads CASSLTSGFYMNTEAFF. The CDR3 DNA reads TGTGCCAGCAGCTTAACATCAGGGTTTTACATGAACACTGAAGCTTTCTTT.

This chain's CDR3 is CASSLGTSGENIQYF. The CDR3 coding sequence is TGCGCCAGCAGCTTGGGGACTAGCGGGGAAAACATTCAGTACTTC. The chain links TRBV5-1 to TRBJ2-4; TRBD2 matches 12 bases. The CDR3 extends over 15 amino acids. Trimming cost V 0 bases and J 5 bases; bases outside gene matches: 0. Germline V gene data show CDR1 as SGHRS and CDR2 as YFSETQ.

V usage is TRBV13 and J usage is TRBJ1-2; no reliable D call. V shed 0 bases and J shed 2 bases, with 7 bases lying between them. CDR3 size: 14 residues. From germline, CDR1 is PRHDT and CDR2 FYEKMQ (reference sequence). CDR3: CASSLGAANYGYTF. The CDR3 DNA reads TGTGCCAGCAGCTTAGGTGCGGCAAACTATGGCTACACCTTC. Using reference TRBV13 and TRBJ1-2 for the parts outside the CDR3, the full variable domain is AAGVIQSPRHLIKEKRETATLKCYPIPRHDTVYWYQQGPGQDPQFLISFYEKMQSDKGSIPDRFSAQQFSDYHSELNMSSLELGDSALYFCASSLGAANYGYTFGSGTRLTVV.

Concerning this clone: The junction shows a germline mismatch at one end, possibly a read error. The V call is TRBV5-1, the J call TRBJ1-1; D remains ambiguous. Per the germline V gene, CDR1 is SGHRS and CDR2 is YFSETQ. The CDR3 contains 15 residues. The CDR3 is CASSPGIKGNTEPFF. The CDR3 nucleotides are TGCGCCAGCAGCCCGGGGATTAAAGGTAACACTGAACCTTTCTTT.

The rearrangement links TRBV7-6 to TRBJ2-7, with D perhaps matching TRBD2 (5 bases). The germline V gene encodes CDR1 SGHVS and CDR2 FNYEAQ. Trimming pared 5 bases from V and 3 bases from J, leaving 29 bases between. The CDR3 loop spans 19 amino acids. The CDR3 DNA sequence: TGTGCCAGCAGCCGCCGGAGGTTGCACGAAACCGATCTAGTCTACGAGCAGTACTTC. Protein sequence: CASSRRRLHETDLVYEQYF.

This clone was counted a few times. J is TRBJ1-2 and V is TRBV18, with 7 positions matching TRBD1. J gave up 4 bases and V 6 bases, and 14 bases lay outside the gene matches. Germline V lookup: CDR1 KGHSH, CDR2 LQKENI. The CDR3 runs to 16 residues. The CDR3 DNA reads TGTGCCAGCTCCCTGGGACAGTCCCTCTCGGGCTATGGCTACACCTTC. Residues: CASSLGQSLSGYGYTF.

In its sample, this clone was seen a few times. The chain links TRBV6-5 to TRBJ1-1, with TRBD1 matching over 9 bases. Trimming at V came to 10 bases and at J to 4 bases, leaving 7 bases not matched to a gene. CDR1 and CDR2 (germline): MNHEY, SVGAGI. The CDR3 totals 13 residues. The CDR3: CAISQGASTEAFF. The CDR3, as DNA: TGTGCCATCTCACAGGGGGCAAGCACTGAAGCTTTCTTT.

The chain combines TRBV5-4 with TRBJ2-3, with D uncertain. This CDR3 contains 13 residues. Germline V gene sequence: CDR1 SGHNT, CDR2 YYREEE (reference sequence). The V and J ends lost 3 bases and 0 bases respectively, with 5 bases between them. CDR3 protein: CASSSPSTDTQYF. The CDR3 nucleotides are TGTGCCAGCAGCTCCCCTAGCACAGATACGCAGTATTTT.